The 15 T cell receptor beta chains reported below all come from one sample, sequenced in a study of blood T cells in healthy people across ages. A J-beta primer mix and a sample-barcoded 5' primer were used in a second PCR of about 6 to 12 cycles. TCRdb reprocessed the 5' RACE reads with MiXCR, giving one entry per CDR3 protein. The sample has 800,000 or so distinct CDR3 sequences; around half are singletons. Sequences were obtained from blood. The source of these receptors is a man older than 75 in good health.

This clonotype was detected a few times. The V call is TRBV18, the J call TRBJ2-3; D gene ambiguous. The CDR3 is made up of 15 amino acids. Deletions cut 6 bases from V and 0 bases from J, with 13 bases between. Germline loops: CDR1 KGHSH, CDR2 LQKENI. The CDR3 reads CASSRAIASTDTQYF. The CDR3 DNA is TGTGCCAGCTCCCGGGCGATAGCTAGCACAGATACGCAGTATTTT. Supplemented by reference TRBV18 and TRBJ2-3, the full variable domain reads NAGVMQNPRHLVRRRGQEARLRCSPMKGHSHVYWYRQLPEEGLKFMVYLQKENIIDESGMPKERFSAEFPKEGPSILRIQQVVRGDSAAYFCASSRAIASTDTQYFGPGTRLTVL.

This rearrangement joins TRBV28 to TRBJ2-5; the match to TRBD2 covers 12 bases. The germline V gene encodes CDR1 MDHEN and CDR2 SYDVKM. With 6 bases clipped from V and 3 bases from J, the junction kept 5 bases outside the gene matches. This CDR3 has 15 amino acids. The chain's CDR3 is CASSRTSGAEETQYF. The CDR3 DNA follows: TGTGCCAGCAGCCGGACTAGCGGGGCGGAAGAGACCCAGTACTTC.

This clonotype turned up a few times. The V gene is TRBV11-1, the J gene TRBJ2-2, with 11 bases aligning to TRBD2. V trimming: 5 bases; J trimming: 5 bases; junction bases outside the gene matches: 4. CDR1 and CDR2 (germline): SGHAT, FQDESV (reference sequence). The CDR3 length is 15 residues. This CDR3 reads CASSRIAGGTGELFF. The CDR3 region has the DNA TGTGCCAGCAGCCGAATAGCGGGAGGGACCGGGGAGCTGTTTTTT.

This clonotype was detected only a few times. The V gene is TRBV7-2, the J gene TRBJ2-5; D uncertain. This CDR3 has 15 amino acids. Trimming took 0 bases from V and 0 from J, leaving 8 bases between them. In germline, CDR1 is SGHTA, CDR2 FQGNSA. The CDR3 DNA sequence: TGTGCCAGCAGCTTAGCCGGCGTCGACCAAGAGACCCAGTACTTC. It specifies CASSLAGVDQETQYF.

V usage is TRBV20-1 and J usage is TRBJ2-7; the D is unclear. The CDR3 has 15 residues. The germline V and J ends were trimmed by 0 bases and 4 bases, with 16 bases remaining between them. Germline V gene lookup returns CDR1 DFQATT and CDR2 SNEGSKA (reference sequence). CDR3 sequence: CSARDSRLSGYEQYF. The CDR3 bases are TGCAGTGCTAGAGATAGTAGGCTCTCCGGGTACGAGCAGTACTTC.

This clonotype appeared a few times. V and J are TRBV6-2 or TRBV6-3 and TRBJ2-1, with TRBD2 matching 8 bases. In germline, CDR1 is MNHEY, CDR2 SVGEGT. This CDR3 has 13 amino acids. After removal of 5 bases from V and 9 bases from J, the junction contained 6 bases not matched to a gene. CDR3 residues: CASSQPGGGEQFF. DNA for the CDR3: TGTGCCAGCAGTCAACCCGGGGGGGGTGAGCAGTTCTTC.

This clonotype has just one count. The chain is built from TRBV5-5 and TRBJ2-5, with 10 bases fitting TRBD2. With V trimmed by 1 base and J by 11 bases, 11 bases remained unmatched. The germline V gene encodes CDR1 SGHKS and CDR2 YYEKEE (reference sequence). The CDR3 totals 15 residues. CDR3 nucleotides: TGTGCCAGCAGCTTGAGGCTAGCGGGGGCCTCGGGGCAGTACTTC. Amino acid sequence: CASSLRLAGASGQYF.

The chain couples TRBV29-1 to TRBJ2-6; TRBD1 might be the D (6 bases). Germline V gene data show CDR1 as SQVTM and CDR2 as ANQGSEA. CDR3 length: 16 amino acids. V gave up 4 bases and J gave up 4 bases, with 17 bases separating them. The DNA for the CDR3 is TGCAGCGTTGGTTCACAGGGTGGGGCCGGGGCCAACGTCCTGACTTTC. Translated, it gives CSVGSQGGAGANVLTF.

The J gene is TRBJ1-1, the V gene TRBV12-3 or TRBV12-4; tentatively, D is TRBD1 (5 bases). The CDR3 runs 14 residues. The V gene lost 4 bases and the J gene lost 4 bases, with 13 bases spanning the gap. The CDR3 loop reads CASSSPGLGTEAFF. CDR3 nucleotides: TGTGCCAGCAGTTCCCCAGGGTTGGGCACTGAAGCTTTCTTT.

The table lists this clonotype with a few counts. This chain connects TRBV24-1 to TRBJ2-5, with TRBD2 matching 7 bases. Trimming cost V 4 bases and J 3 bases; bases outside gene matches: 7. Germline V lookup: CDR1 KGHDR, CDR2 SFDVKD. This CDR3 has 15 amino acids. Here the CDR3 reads CATSDPGLHKETQYF. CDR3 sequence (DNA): TGTGCCACCAGTGACCCGGGACTACATAAAGAGACCCAGTACTTC.

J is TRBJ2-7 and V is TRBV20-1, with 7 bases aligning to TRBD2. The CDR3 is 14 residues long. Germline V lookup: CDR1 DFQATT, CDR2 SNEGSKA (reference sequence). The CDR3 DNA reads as TGCAGCGCAACGCGTGGAGCGGGAACTCCGGAGCAGTACTTC. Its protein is CSATRGAGTPEQYF.

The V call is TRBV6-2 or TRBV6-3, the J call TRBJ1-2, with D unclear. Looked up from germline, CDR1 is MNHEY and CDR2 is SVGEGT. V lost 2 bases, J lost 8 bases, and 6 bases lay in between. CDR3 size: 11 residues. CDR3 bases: TGTGCCAGCAGTTACCTACAGGGCTACACCTTC. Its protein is CASSYLQGYTF.

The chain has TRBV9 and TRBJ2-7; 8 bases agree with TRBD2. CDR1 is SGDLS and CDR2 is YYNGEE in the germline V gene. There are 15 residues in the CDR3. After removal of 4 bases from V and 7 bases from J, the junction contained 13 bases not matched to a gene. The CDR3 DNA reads TGTGCCAGCAGCATTGAGGCGGGAGGTTACAATGAGCAGTACTTC. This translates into CASSIEAGGYNEQYF.

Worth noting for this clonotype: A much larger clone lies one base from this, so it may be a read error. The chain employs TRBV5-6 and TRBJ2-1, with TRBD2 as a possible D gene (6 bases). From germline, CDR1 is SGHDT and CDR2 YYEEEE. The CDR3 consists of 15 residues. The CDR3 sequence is CASSWGLSPFNGQFF. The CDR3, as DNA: TGTGCCAGCAGCTGGGGACTCTCACCATTCAATGGGCAGTTCTTC.

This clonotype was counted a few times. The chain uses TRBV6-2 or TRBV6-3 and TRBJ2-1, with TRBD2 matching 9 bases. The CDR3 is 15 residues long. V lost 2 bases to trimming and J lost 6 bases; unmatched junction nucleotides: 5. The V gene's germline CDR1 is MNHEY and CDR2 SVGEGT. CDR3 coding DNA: TGTGCCAGCAGTTACGGCGGGAGGGTTGTCAATGAGCAGTTCTTC. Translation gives CASSYGGRVVNEQFF.